This T cell receptor (beta chain) was sequenced for a study of blood T cell repertoires in COVID-19. For the study at large: Spain, Italy and the United States supplied samples that represented acute and convalescent COVID-19. Sources were T cells, B-cell-depleted T cells, or PBMCs; the material itself was cDNA or gDNA.

This CDR3 is 16 amino acids long. Germline values: CDR1 SGHRS, CDR2 YFSETQ. V trimming: 1 base; J trimming: 6 bases; junction bases outside the gene matches: 10. TCRdb keeps only in-frame clones here, not all; method: immunoSEQ multiplex PCR. The sample lists 100,000 or so clones, 81% occurring once. This chain uses TRBV5-1 with TRBJ2-3, with 8 bases identical to TRBD1. This receptor was obtained from a man aged 80 or over with acute or convalescent COVID-19. The sequenced material came from peripheral blood. CDR3 amino acids: CASSLLGQVLQDTQYF. Written as DNA, the CDR3 is TGCGCCAGCAGCTTGTTGGGACAGGTACTCCAGGATACGCAGTATTTT.